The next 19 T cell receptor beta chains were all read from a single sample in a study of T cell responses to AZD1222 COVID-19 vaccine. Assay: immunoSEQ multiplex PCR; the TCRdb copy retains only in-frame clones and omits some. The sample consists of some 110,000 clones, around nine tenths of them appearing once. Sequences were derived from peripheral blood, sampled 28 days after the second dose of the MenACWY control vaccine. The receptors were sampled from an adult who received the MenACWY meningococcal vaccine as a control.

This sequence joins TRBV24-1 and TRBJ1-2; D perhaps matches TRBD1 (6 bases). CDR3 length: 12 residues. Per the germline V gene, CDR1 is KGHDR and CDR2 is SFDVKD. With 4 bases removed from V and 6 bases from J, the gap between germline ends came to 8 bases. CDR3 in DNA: TGTGCCACCAGTGACAGGGGAGATGGCTACACCTTC. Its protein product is CATSDRGDGYTF.

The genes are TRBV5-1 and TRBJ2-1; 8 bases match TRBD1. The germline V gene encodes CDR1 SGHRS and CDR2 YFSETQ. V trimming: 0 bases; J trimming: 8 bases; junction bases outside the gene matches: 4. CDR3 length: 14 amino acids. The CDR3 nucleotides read TGCGCCAGCAGCTTGGCCCAGGGGGCTGATGAGCAGTTCTTC. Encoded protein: CASSLAQGADEQFF.

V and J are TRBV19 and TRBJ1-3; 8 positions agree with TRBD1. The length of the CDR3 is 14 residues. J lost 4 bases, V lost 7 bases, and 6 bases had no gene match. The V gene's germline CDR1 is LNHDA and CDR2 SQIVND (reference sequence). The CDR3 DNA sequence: TGTGCCAGTAACGACAGGGGAGGAGGAAACACCATATATTTT. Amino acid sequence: CASNDRGGGNTIYF.

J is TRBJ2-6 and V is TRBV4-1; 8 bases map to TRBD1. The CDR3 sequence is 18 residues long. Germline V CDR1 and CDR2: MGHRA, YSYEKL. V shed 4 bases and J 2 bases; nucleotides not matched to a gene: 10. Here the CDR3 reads CASSPGQGRSTGANVLTF. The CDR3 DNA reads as TGCGCCAGCAGCCCAGGACAGGGTAGATCGACTGGGGCCAACGTCCTGACTTTC.

The CDR3 sequence: CAWSARQLDTQYF. The DNA of the CDR3 is TGTGCCTGGAGTGCACGACAGCTAGATACGCAGTATTTT. The J gene is TRBJ2-3, the V gene TRBV30; maybe TRBD1 (5 bases). Germline V gives CDR1 GTSNPN, CDR2 SVGIG (reference sequence). This CDR3 region has 13 residues. The V gene lost 1 base and the J gene lost 5 bases, with 10 bases spanning the gap.

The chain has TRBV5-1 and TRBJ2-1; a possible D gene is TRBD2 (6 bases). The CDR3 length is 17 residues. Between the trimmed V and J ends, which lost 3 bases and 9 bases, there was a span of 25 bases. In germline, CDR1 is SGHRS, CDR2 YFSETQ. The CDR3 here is CASSSSGAGRPRGEQFF. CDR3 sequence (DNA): TGCGCCAGCAGCTCCTCCGGGGCGGGGCGACCCCGTGGTGAGCAGTTCTTC. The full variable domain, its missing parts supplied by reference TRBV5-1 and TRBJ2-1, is KAGVTQTPRYLIKTRGQQVTLSCSPISGHRSVSWYQQTPGQGLQFLFEYFSETQRNKGNFPGRFSGRQFSNSRSEMNVSTLELGDSALYLCASSSSGAGRPRGEQFFGPGTRLTVL.

As DNA, the CDR3 is TGCGCCAGCAGCGTGCCCACCCGGCACCAAGAGACCCAGTACTTC. It translates to CASSVPTRHQETQYF. This chain connects TRBV4-1 to TRBJ2-5; no clear D gene. Germline values: CDR1 MGHRA, CDR2 YSYEKL. V gave up 5 bases and J gave up 0 bases, with 13 bases separating them. CDR3 length: 15 amino acids.

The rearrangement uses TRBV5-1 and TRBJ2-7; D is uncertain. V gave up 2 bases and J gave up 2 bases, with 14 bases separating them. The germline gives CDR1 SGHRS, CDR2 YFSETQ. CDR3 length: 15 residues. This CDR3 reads CASSLVAGRTYEQYF. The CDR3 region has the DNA TGCGCCAGCAGCTTAGTGGCAGGCAGGACCTACGAGCAGTACTTC.

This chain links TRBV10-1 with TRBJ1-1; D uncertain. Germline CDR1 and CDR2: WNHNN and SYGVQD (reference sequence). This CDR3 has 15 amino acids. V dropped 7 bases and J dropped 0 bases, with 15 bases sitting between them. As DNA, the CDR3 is TGCGCCAGCACCGAGGGTTGGCAGATGAACACTGAAGCTTTCTTT. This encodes CASTEGWQMNTEAFF.

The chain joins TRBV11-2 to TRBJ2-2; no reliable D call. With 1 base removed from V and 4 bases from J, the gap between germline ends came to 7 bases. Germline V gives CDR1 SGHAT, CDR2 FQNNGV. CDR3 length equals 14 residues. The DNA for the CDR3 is TGTGCCAGCAGCTTAGGTAGCCCCACCGGGGAGCTGTTTTTT. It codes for CASSLGSPTGELFF.

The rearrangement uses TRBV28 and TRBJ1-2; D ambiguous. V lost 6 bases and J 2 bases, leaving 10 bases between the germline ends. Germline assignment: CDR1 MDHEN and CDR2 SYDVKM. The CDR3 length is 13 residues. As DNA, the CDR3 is TGTGCCAGCAGCTCTCAGAGAAACTATGGCTACACCTTC. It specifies CASSSQRNYGYTF.

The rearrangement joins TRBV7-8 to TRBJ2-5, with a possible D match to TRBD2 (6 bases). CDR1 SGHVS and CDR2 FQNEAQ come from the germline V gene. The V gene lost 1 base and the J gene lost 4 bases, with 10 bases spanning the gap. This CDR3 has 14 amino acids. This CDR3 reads CASSLVEGGETQYF. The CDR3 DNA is TGTGCCAGCAGCTTAGTAGAGGGAGGAGAGACCCAGTACTTC. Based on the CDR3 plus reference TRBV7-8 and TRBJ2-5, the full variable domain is GAGVSQSPRYKVAKRGQDVALRCDPISGHVSLFWYQQALGQGPEFLTYFQNEAQLDKSGLPSDRFFAERPEGSVSTLKIQRTQQEDSAVYLCASSLVEGGETQYFGPGTRLLVL.

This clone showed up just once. CDR3 nucleotide sequence: TGCGCCAGCAGCCACCTACGCTCGGGGGGCGACTATGGCTACACCTTC. This gives the protein CASSHLRSGGDYGYTF. The rearrangement uses TRBV4-1 and TRBJ1-2; D perhaps matches TRBD1 (6 bases). Trimming took 3 bases from V and 3 from J, leaving 17 bases between them. Germline assignment: CDR1 MGHRA and CDR2 YSYEKL. The length of the CDR3 is 16 residues.

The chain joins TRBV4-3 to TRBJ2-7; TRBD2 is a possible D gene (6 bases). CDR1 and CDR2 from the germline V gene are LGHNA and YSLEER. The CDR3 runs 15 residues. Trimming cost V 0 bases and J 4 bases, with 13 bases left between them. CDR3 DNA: TGCGCCAGCAGCCAAGACTTAGGGACTGCTTACGAGCAGTACTTC. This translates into CASSQDLGTAYEQYF.

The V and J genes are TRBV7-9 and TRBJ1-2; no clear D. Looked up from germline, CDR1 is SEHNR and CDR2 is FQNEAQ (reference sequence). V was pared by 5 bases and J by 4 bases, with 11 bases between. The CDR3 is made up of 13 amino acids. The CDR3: CASSGPLGYGYTF. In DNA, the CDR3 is TGTGCCAGCAGCGGCCCTCTAGGCTATGGCTACACCTTC. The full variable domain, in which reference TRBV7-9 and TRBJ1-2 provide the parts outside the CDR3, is DTGVSQNPRHKITKRGQNVTFRCDPISEHNRLYWYRQTLGQGPEFLTYFQNEAQLEKSRLLSDRFSAERPKGSFSTLEIQRTEQGDSAMYLCASSGPLGYGYTFGSGTRLTVV.

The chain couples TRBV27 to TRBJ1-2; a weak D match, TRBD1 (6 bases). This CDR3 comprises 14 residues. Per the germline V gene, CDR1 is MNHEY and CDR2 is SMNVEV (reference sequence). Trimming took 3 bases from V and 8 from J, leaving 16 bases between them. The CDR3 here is CASSFDSGVEGYTF. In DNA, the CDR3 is TGTGCCAGCAGTTTCGACTCAGGGGTGGAGGGCTACACCTTC.

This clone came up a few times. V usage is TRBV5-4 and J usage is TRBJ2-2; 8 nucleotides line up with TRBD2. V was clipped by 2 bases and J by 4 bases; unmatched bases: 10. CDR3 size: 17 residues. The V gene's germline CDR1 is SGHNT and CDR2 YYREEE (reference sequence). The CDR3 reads CASSFQPGGAGTGELFF. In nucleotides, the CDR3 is TGTGCCAGCAGCTTCCAGCCCGGGGGGGCTGGCACCGGGGAGCTGTTTTTT.

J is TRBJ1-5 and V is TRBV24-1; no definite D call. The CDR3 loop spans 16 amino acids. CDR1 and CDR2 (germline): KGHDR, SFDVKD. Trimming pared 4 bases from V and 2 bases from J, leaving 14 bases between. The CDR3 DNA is TGTGCCACCAGTGACCCCACACATGGACGCAATCAGCCCCAGCATTTT. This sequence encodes CATSDPTHGRNQPQHF.

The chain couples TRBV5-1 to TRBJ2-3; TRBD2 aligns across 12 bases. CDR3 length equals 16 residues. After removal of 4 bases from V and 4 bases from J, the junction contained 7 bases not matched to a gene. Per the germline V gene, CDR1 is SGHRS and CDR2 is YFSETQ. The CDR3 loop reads CASSRLAGGPADTQYF. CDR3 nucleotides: TGCGCCAGCAGCCGCCTAGCGGGGGGGCCAGCAGATACGCAGTATTTT.